These T cell receptor beta chains were read from a single sample in a study of control samples from healthy donors and cancer patients. Measured with immunoSEQ multiplex PCR; TCRdb has only the in-frame clones, and not every one. The sample contains roughly 120,000 clones, around nine tenths of which appear only once. Material for sequencing was blood. These receptors all come from a man aged 25 to 45 in good health. CDR3s include the opening cysteine and the closing phenylalanine or tryptophan. Fields, in order: clone size, D gene, J gene, V gene, CDR3 protein, CDR3 DNA. D genes are given only for firm matches. For some rows the clone size is stated as once, few or many, or as a class when expanded; others skip it.

clone size: .
D gene: .
J gene: TRBJ1-1
V gene: TRBV12-5
CDR3 protein: CASGFQDTEAFF
CDR3 DNA: TGTGCTAGTGGTTTTCAGGACACTGAAGCTTTCTTT

clone size: .
D gene: .
J gene: TRBJ1-2
V gene: TRBV6-5
CDR3 protein: CASSFHPRGAGGYTF
CDR3 DNA: TGTGCCAGCAGTTTCCACCCCCGGGGGGCTGGCGGCTACACCTTC

clone size: .
D gene: .
J gene: TRBJ1-5
V gene: TRBV10-2
CDR3 protein: CASSESGYSNQPQHF
CDR3 DNA: TGCGCCAGCAGTGAGTCAGGGTATAGCAATCAGCCCCAGCATTTT

clone size: .
D gene: .
J gene: TRBJ2-5
V gene: TRBV7-2
CDR3 protein: CASSNWRQGGETQYF
CDR3 DNA: TGTGCCAGCAGCAACTGGCGACAGGGAGGAGAGACCCAGTACTTC

clone size: .
D gene: .
J gene: TRBJ2-6
V gene: TRBV9
CDR3 protein: CASSVATYTANVLTF
CDR3 DNA: TGTGCCAGCAGCGTAGCTACGTATACAGCCAACGTCCTGACTTTC

clone size: once
D gene: .
J gene: TRBJ1-2
V gene: TRBV30
CDR3 protein: CAWSRPYGYTF
CDR3 DNA: TGTGCCTGGAGCAGGCCCTATGGCTACACCTTC

clone size: .
D gene: .
J gene: TRBJ1-4
V gene: TRBV5-1
CDR3 protein: CASSTGWRRSTNEKLFF
CDR3 DNA: TGCGCCAGCAGCACCGGGTGGAGGCGCTCAACTAATGAAAAACTGTTTTTT

clone size: .
D gene: .
J gene: TRBJ2-5
V gene: TRBV5-1
CDR3 protein: CASSLAWGSETQYF
CDR3 DNA: TGCGCCAGCAGCTTGGCATGGGGCTCCGAGACCCAGTACTTC

clone size: .
D gene: .
J gene: TRBJ1-4
V gene: TRBV12-3/TRBV12-4
CDR3 protein: CASNRGAYEKLFF
CDR3 DNA: TGTGCCAGCAATCGGGGTGCTTATGAAAAACTGTTTTTT

clone size: .
D gene: .
J gene: TRBJ2-1
V gene: TRBV9
CDR3 protein: CASSPRSYNEQFF
CDR3 DNA: TGTGCCAGCAGCCCCCGGTCCTACAATGAGCAGTTCTTC

clone size: .
D gene: TRBD1
J gene: TRBJ2-3
V gene: TRBV5-1
CDR3 protein: CASSLEVPGGLADTQYF
CDR3 DNA: TGCGCCAGCAGCTTGGAGGTGCCAGGGGGCTTGGCAGATACGCAGTATTTT

clone size: few
D gene: .
J gene: TRBJ1-2
V gene: TRBV6-5
CDR3 protein: CASTGWTGYGYTF
CDR3 DNA: TGTGCCAGTACAGGGTGGACGGGCTATGGCTACACCTTC

clone size: once
D gene: TRBD2
J gene: TRBJ2-1
V gene: TRBV9
CDR3 protein: CASSHSPKTSGGPEQFF
CDR3 DNA: TGTGCCAGCAGCCATTCTCCCAAGACTAGCGGGGGACCGGAGCAGTTCTTC

clone size: .
D gene: .
J gene: TRBJ2-7
V gene: TRBV4-1
CDR3 protein: CASSASGTRYGEQYF
CDR3 DNA: TGCGCCAGCAGCGCCTCCGGGACAAGGTATGGCGAGCAGTACTTC

clone size: .
D gene: .
J gene: TRBJ2-3
V gene: TRBV24-1
CDR3 protein: CATSGQGTDTQYF
CDR3 DNA: TGTGCCACCAGTGGACAGGGCACAGATACGCAGTATTTT

clone size: once
D gene: .
J gene: TRBJ2-7
V gene: TRBV7-8
CDR3 protein: CASSYSGVEQYF
CDR3 DNA: TGTGCCAGCAGCTACTCAGGGGTCGAGCAGTACTTC

clone size: .
D gene: .
J gene: TRBJ1-5
V gene: TRBV21-1
CDR3 protein: CASSKETGVQPQHF
CDR3 DNA: TGTGCCAGCAGCAAGGAAACAGGGGTTCAGCCCCAGCATTTT

clone size: .
D gene: .
J gene: TRBJ1-1
V gene: TRBV6-5
CDR3 protein: CASSYKRNTEAFF
CDR3 DNA: TGTGCCAGCAGTTACAAACGTAACACTGAAGCTTTCTTT

clone size: .
D gene: .
J gene: TRBJ2-1
V gene: TRBV5-6
CDR3 protein: CASSSFGGRTTRNEQFF
CDR3 DNA: TGTGCCAGCAGCTCCTTCGGGGGACGGACTACTCGCAATGAGCAGTTCTTC

clone size: .
D gene: .
J gene: TRBJ2-1
V gene: TRBV10-2
CDR3 protein: CASSEGVYNEQFF
CDR3 DNA: TGCGCCAGCAGTGAAGGCGTTTACAATGAGCAGTTCTTC

clone size: .
D gene: TRBD1
J gene: TRBJ1-2
V gene: TRBV29-1
CDR3 protein: CSVAFAGTGEGYGYTF
CDR3 DNA: TGCAGCGTTGCATTCGCCGGGACAGGGGAGGGCTATGGCTACACCTTC

clone size: once
D gene: .
J gene: TRBJ1-2
V gene: TRBV30
CDR3 protein: CAWSVRRVAPYGYTF
CDR3 DNA: TGTGCCTGGAGTGTACGAAGGGTTGCGCCGTACGGCTACACCTTC

clone size: .
D gene: .
J gene: TRBJ1-1
V gene: TRBV24-1
CDR3 protein: CATSDLRGTEAFF
CDR3 DNA: TGTGCCACCAGTGATTTGAGGGGCACTGAAGCTTTCTTT

clone size: .
D gene: .
J gene: TRBJ1-1
V gene: TRBV20-1
CDR3 protein: CSAPAAFF
CDR3 DNA: TGCAGTGCCCCTGCGGCTTTCTTT

clone size: .
D gene: TRBD2
J gene: TRBJ2-3
V gene: TRBV9
CDR3 protein: CASSVGTSGEDTQYF
CDR3 DNA: TGTGCCAGCAGCGTAGGTACTAGCGGGGAAGATACGCAGTATTTT

clone size: .
D gene: TRBD1
J gene: TRBJ2-1
V gene: TRBV7-3
CDR3 protein: CASSSDRGTYNEQFF
CDR3 DNA: TGTGCCAGCAGCTCAGACAGGGGGACCTACAATGAGCAGTTCTTC

clone size: few
D gene: .
J gene: TRBJ2-2
V gene: TRBV5-1
CDR3 protein: CASSLVVAENTGELFF
CDR3 DNA: TGCGCCAGCAGCTTGGTGGTAGCGGAAAACACCGGGGAGCTGTTTTTT

clone size: few
D gene: .
J gene: TRBJ1-5
V gene: TRBV5-8
CDR3 protein: CASSLKTDSHSNQPQHF
CDR3 DNA: TGTGCCAGCAGCTTGAAAACAGACTCTCATAGCAATCAGCCCCAGCATTTT

clone size: .
D gene: TRBD1
J gene: TRBJ1-1
V gene: TRBV29-1
CDR3 protein: CSSTGTGNTEAFF
CDR3 DNA: TGCAGCTCTACCGGGACAGGGAACACTGAAGCTTTCTTT